Below, one T cell receptor (beta chain) is given with its context. Its antigen is still unknown. Base qualities are not provided; no much larger clone lies one nucleotide away. The sample originates from a study of T cells in localized non-small cell lung cancer (TCRdb year 2020). For context, the study as a whole: Comparing tumors with uninvolved tumor-adjacent lungs, the study looked at the T cell repertoires of roughly 250 patients with early-stage NSCLC. NSCLC patients had a mean age of roughly 69 years, and 120 to 150 were male and 107 female. All 230 or so NSCLC patients in the cohort were treatment-naive and had localized lung tumors that were resected.

From a lookup of the germline V gene, CDR1 and CDR2 are SGHAT and FQNNGV. Spanning cysteine to phenylalanine, the CDR3 consists of 12 amino acids. The DNA shown is the 36-base CDR3, in frame from base 1. V is pared back by 3 bases and J by 6 bases, with 7 bases lying between the germline termini. The immunoSEQ Assay was used to sequence TCR beta CDR3 regions from DNA. The study's own analysis went as follows. To compute T cell density, TCR beta template counts were normalized to usable DNA, which was estimated by amplifying housekeeping genes. Using the preseqR package, richness was estimated by extrapolating to 120,000 templates for tissue samples and 400,000 templates for PBMC samples. Clonality was taken to be one minus Pielou's evenness. Tissue-enriched TCRs were identified by differential abundance testing using productive amino-acid clonotypes, minimum total count 5 and alpha 0.1. The Jaccard Index and the Morisita Overlap Index were used to measure how much the repertoires overlapped between compartments. GLIPH grouped TCR beta CDR3s together with public tetramer-defined viral CDR3s, and a viral motif had to include at least three viral sequences and show V-gene enrichment. The table comes from immuneACCESS by way of TCRdb, which keeps in-frame sequences with V and J called. Part of the clones is missing from these tables; in studies checked, under half for an unresolved V gene and the rest for unknown reasons. V, J and clone size derive from that table, while D and trimming were established from the DNA sequence. Present in this sample are approximately 40,000 clones, around 86% of which were seen just once. Clones ranked in the top ten supply 5.5% to 6.5% of the sample.

What the work shows at the level of the full study, not this receptor alone: Higher T cell density in blood was associated with longer overall survival, whereas higher clonality in adjacent lung was associated with shorter survival. Uninvolved tumor-adjacent lung showed the highest T cell clonality, higher than tumor, which suggests more focused antigenic responses in the adjacent lung. Because multi-region tumor sequencing was not done, intratumor heterogeneity could not be ruled out. Since the design was exploratory, TCR variables were selected using unadjusted p-values with no false-discovery rate correction. Of the top 100 tumor clones, a median of roughly 60 were detected in paired uninvolved adjacent lung; some 28 were also among that lung's top 100.

At diagnosis, peripheral blood, uninvolved tumor-adjacent lung and tumor were collected and stored as a combination of fresh-frozen and FFPE material. For TCR repertoire profiling, blood samples were analyzed as peripheral blood mononuclear cells. The rearranged segments are TRBV11-2 and TRBJ2-3; the D gene is not confidently resolved. The starting material was peripheral blood, obtained before any cancer treatment. This sequence originates from a man between 40 and 70 years old with stage I lung adenocarcinoma. The CDR3 in this case is CASSLGFDTQYF. The nucleotides read TGTGCCAGCAGCTTGGGTTTTGATACGCAGTATTTT.